This T cell receptor beta chain was profiled in a study of blood T cell repertoires in COVID-19. Study in general: Samples of COVID-19 (acute and convalescent) were obtained from the United States, Italy and Spain. The cDNA or gDNA used as material had been derived from T cells, B-cell-depleted T cells, or PBMCs.

Cohort 3 recovery required two negative PCRs, clearance, or symptom resolution. This clone has a single count. V was pared by 0 bases and J by 7 bases, with 7 bases of the junction left unmatched. The CDR3 has 16 residues. Germline V gene data show CDR1 as SGHRS and CDR2 as YFSETQ. Generated by immunoSEQ multiplex PCR, the TCRdb table keeps only in-frame clones and is missing some. The table lists a few hundred thousand clones, approximately 85% of them singletons. This receptor was identified in a man aged 30 to 45 who had recovered from COVID-19. The chain combines TRBV5-1 with TRBJ1-2, with 12 positions matching TRBD1. Sample: PBMCs or T cells enriched from blood (not recorded which). The CDR3 spells CASSLEGQGAGSGYTF. The DNA for the CDR3 is TGCGCCAGCAGCTTGGAGGGACAGGGGGCTGGTTCTGGCTACACCTTC.